The source of this T cell receptor (beta chain) is a study of Graves' ophthalmopathy and Graves' hyperthyroidism. General study findings and limits: Using 13 signatures, a model distinguished ophthalmopathy from stable hyperthyroidism, reaching about 90% sensitivity and 65% to 84% specificity.

This clonotype was counted only a few times. The antigen is not known. Amplification of the TCR beta CDR3 regions used RNA transcripts (as template). A first-round RT-PCR used HTBI primers, followed by a second-round multiplex PCR. One entry per CDR3 protein results from TCRdb running MiXCR on the multiplex PCR reads. The repertoire holds hundreds of thousands of distinct CDR3 sequences, with about 41% as singletons. This CDR3 is 16 amino acids long. The germline V and J ends were trimmed by 0 bases and 2 bases, with 14 bases remaining between them. The V gene's germline CDR1 is SGHNT and CDR2 YYREEE (reference sequence).

The chain joins TRBV5-4 to TRBJ1-2; possibly TRBD1 for D (5 bases). The sample was peripheral blood. The source is an adult man with Graves' ophthalmopathy. The CDR3 loop is CASSLEEQESNYGYTF. DNA for the CDR3: TGTGCCAGCAGCTTGGAGGAACAGGAGTCAAACTATGGCTACACCTTC.